The clone carrying this T cell receptor (beta chain) was observed many times. Its antigen is not known. The data belong to a study of blood T cells in healthy people across ages. Study-level points and caveats: Diversity figures derived from one million T cells were judged to underestimate the true value. Naive T cell percentage by flow cytometry tracked strongly with beta diversity.

A second PCR, run for roughly 7 to 11 cycles, used a sample-barcoded 5' primer plus a J-beta primer mix. Using its own MiXCR run on the 5' RACE reads, TCRdb lists one record per CDR3 protein. The table shows under 750,000 distinct CDR3 sequences, with less than 60% occurring only once. V trimming: 1 base; J trimming: 7 bases; junction bases outside the gene matches: 5. Germline values: CDR1 LGHNA, CDR2 YSLEER. This CDR3 region has 15 residues. Sequencing used blood. V gene TRBV4-3 combines with J gene TRBJ2-1; TRBD2 matches at 9 bases. This TCR derives from an elderly man in good health. CDR3 loop: CASSQVSSGKNEQFF. CDR3 bases: TGCGCCAGCAGCCAAGTGTCTAGCGGGAAGAATGAGCAGTTCTTC.